These 10 T cell receptor beta chains originate from one sample sequenced in a study of blood T cell repertoires in COVID-19. TCRdb's table, derived via immunoSEQ multiplex PCR, lists solely in-frame clones and lacks some. The sample holds approximately 350,000 clones; more than 70% are singletons and the top ten take roughly 1.2%. Sequenced: peripheral blood. Every receptor here comes from a man in his forties with acute or convalescent COVID-19.

The chain recombines TRBV5-4 with TRBJ2-2; 11 positions match TRBD2. The CDR3 has 15 amino acids. From germline, CDR1 is SGHNT and CDR2 YYREEE (reference sequence). With 4 bases clipped from V and 9 bases from J, the junction kept 8 bases outside the gene matches. The CDR3 nucleotides are TGTGCCAGCAGCCCGACGACTAGCGGGAAGCGGGAGCTGTTTTTT. Translated: CASSPTTSGKRELFF. The whole variable domain, remainder taken from reference TRBV5-4 and TRBJ2-2, is ETGVTQSPTHLIKTRGQQVTLRCSSQSGHNTVSWYQQALGQGPQFIFQYYREEENGRGNFPPRFSGLQFPNYSSELNVNALELDDSALYLCASSPTTSGKRELFFGEGSRLTVL.

The chain combines TRBV3-1 (or the pseudogene TRBV3-2) with TRBJ1-5; 7 bases line up with TRBD1. The CDR3 is 15 residues long. Germline CDR1 reads LGHDT; CDR2 reads YNNKEL (reference sequence). V shed 2 bases, J shed 2 bases, and the junction held 3 bases outside the gene matches. CDR3 DNA: TGTGCCAGCAGCCAATACAGGGGTCGCAATCAGCCCCAGCATTTT. Its translation is CASSQYRGRNQPQHF.

Notes on this clone: At the DNA level, this CDR3 is encoded by other sequences in the same sample as well. This chain links TRBV9 with TRBJ1-6, with 10 nucleotides matching TRBD1. CDR3 length: 14 amino acids. Per the germline V gene, CDR1 is SGDLS and CDR2 is YYNGEE. Losses at the gene ends were 2 bases for V and 8 bases for J; bases not matched to a gene: 1. The CDR3 DNA reads TGTGCCAGCAGCGTGGACAGGGGGGATTCACCCCTCCACTTT. It codes for CASSVDRGDSPLHF.

CDR3: CASSHGTELVNYGYTF. CDR3 bases: TGTGCCAGCAGCCACGGGACAGAGCTCGTTAACTATGGCTACACCTTC. The V call is TRBV3-1 (or the pseudogene TRBV3-2), the J call TRBJ1-2; 7 nucleotides align to TRBD1. The J segment lost 1 base and the V segment lost 3 bases, leaving 8 bases of the junction unmatched. The CDR3 has 16 residues. Germline CDR1 is LGHDT and CDR2 is YNNKEL (reference sequence).

V and J are TRBV9 and TRBJ2-1; D unclear. Trimming cost V 6 bases and J 1 base, with 14 bases left between them. The CDR3 is made up of 15 amino acids. The germline CDR1 and CDR2 sequences are SGDLS and YYNGEE. CDR3 amino acids: CASTPRVGSYNEQFF. In nucleotides, the CDR3 is TGTGCCAGCACCCCCCGGGTAGGTTCCTACAATGAGCAGTTCTTC.

The CDR3 bases are TGTGCCACCAGCAAAACAAGGGGCACTGAAGCTTTCTTT. It yields the protein CATSKTRGTEAFF. The gene calls are TRBV15 and TRBJ1-1; TRBD1 is a possible D gene (5 bases). The germline V and J ends were trimmed by 4 bases and 4 bases, with 10 bases remaining between them. Germline CDR1 and CDR2: LNHNV and YYDKDF (reference sequence). This CDR3 is built from 13 residues.

This chain connects TRBV10-3 to TRBJ1-2; no reliable D call. This CDR3 is built from 12 residues. Germline V CDR1 and CDR2: ENHRY, SYGVKD. Between the trimmed V and J ends, which lost 0 bases and 6 bases, there was a span of 5 bases. The CDR3 coding sequence is TGTGCCATCAGTGAGTCTTCCGATGGCTACACCTTC. It encodes CAISESSDGYTF.

V gene TRBV11-1 combines with J gene TRBJ2-7, with 10 bases fitting TRBD1. Trimming removed 5 bases from V and 4 bases from J; junction bases left unmatched: 8. Looked up from germline, CDR1 is SGHAT and CDR2 is FQDESV (reference sequence). The CDR3 totals 15 residues. The DNA for the CDR3 is TGTGCCAGCAGCCCCCGGGACAGGGGTCCGTACGAGCAGTACTTC. Its translation: CASSPRDRGPYEQYF.

This chain connects TRBV5-4 to TRBJ2-5; no firm D call. Germline V CDR1 and CDR2: SGHNT, YYREEE (reference sequence). The CDR3 contains 15 residues. With 4 bases removed from V and 5 bases from J, the gap between germline ends came to 18 bases. Here the CDR3 DNA reads TGTGCCAGCAGCCCCCAGTCCGGAGTAAGGGAGACCCAGTACTTC. Protein: CASSPQSGVRETQYF.

The sample holds one count of this clone. The chain uses TRBV21-1 and TRBJ1-2; the table calls TRBD1, which could not be checked here. TRBV21-1 is deemed a pseudogene. The CDR3 length is 14 residues. The CDR3 nucleotides read TGTGCCAGCAGCCTCGACAGGGTTTCATATGGCTACACCTTC. This codes for CASSLDRVSYGYTF.